These 13 T cell receptor beta chains originate from one sample sequenced in a study of T-cell reconstitution after alpha-beta-depleted transplantation in children listed by TCRdb under 2016. Preparation of the library involved PCR. The listed sequencing device is Illumina HiSeq 2500. TCR library preparation used molecular barcoding, with unique molecular identifiers applied to normalize quantification of the TCRbeta repertoire. TCRdb handled the public reads itself, with Q25 trimming in fastp and clone calling in MiXCR, and kept productive beta chains. Duplicate CDR3 protein sequences are folded into a single record with the most common DNA and genes. Present in this sample are roughly 82,000 distinct CDR3 sequences, 13% to 15% of which were seen just once. Around a quarter of the sample goes to the ten largest clones. According to the study, the label for this sample's treatment or condition signals: allogeneic hematopoietic cell transplantation with graft depleted of TCRalphabeta T cells and CD19 B cells.

The source material was PBMCs, mostly from graft donor cells, sampled 180 days after TCRalphabeta/CD19-depleted stem cell transplant. The receptors were sampled from a male patient between 2 and 10 years old who had a stem cell transplant for acute lymphoblastic leukemia, so the T cells may come from the graft donor.

CDR3 in DNA: TGTGCCAGCAGTTGGGGGACTAGCGGGGGGACGCAGTATTTT. Its protein product is CASSWGTSGGTQYF. The chain employs TRBV5-4 and TRBJ2-3, with 15 bases identical to TRBD2. V shed 5 bases, J shed 9 bases, and the junction held 4 bases outside the gene matches. This CDR3 region has 14 residues. The germline V gene has CDR1 SGHNT and CDR2 YYREEE (reference sequence).

This clonotype has more than one count but fewer than ten. This chain connects TRBV7-2 to TRBJ2-7; D gene ambiguous. Germline V gene lookup returns CDR1 SGHTA and CDR2 FQGNSA. Trimming removed 3 bases at V and 3 bases at J, with 24 bases between. The CDR3 totals 18 residues. CDR3 bases: TGTGCCAGCAGCTTTGCCTTACTTACCTCCGAACTTTTCTACGAGCAGTACTTC. It yields the protein CASSFALLTSELFYEQYF.

This clonotype came up many times. The V and J genes are TRBV7-2 and TRBJ2-1; 15 nucleotides line up with TRBD2. In germline, CDR1 is SGHTA, CDR2 FQGNSA. V shed 3 bases, J shed 6 bases, and the junction held 6 bases outside the gene matches. The CDR3 loop spans 17 amino acids. The CDR3 here is CASSFGLAGGPGNEQFF. The CDR3 bases are TGTGCCAGCAGCTTCGGACTAGCGGGAGGGCCAGGCAATGAGCAGTTCTTC.

V gene TRBV7-3 combines with J gene TRBJ2-7, with D maybe TRBD1 (5 bases). The ends were cut back, 1 base at V and 3 bases at J, with 7 bases in the middle. The CDR3 loop spans 13 amino acids. Germline V lookup: CDR1 SGHTA, CDR2 FQGTGA. In DNA, the CDR3 is TGTGCCAGCAGCTTAAGACAGAACTACGAGCAGTACTTC. Translating it yields CASSLRQNYEQYF.

This clonotype was picked up a small number of times. The V call is TRBV7-2, the J call TRBJ2-5, with 13 bases fitting TRBD2. The V gene end was trimmed by 5 bases and the J gene end by 5 bases; junction bases not matched to a gene: 11. This CDR3 comprises 17 residues. Germline CDR1 is SGHTA and CDR2 is FQGNSA. In DNA form, the CDR3 reads TGTGCCAGCAGCCCCGGACTAGCGGGAGTCGGCTGGGAGACCCAGTACTTC. Its protein product is CASSPGLAGVGWETQYF.

This clonotype was counted only a few times. The CDR3: CASSQQGAWNQPQHF. CDR3 DNA sequence: TGTGCCAGCAGCCAACAGGGGGCGTGGAATCAGCCCCAGCATTTT. This chain connects TRBV7-2 to TRBJ1-5, with 9 bases fitting TRBD1. The CDR3 consists of 15 residues. CDR1 is SGHTA, CDR2 FQGNSA, per germline. V lost 5 bases and J lost 4; bases outside the gene matches: 6. The complete variable domain, with remaining parts taken from reference TRBV7-2 and TRBJ1-5, reads GAGVSQSPSNKVTEKGKDVELRCDPISGHTALYWYRQSLGQGLEFLIYFQGNSAPDKSGLPSDRFSAERTGGSVSTLTIQRTQQEDSAVYLCASSQQGAWNQPQHFGDGTRLSIL.

The rearrangement joins TRBV28 to TRBJ2-7; TRBD2 might be the D (6 bases). Germline loops: CDR1 MDHEN, CDR2 SYDVKM. This CDR3 comprises 17 residues. V lost 5 bases to trimming and J lost 0 bases, with 20 bases between them. CDR3 nucleotides: TGTGCCAGCAGTCCCCTCCTTAGCGGAGGAAGCTCCTACGAGCAGTACTTC. Translating gives CASSPLLSGGSSYEQYF.

This clonotype was observed a few times. J is TRBJ2-1 and V is TRBV10-3; TRBD2 matches 11 bases. CDR1 is ENHRY, CDR2 SYGVKD, per germline. The CDR3 has 12 amino acids. Trimming at V came to 9 bases and at J to 9 bases, leaving 4 bases not matched to a gene. The CDR3 DNA follows: TGTGCCATTAGCGGGGGGGCAATTGAGCAGTTCTTC. Residues: CAISGGAIEQFF.

This clonotype was seen a few times. The rearrangement joins TRBV7-2 to TRBJ1-6; D call uncertain. Trimming left V 4 bases short and J 10 bases short, with 17 bases between. The CDR3 consists of 15 residues. Germline-derived CDR1 and CDR2 are SGHTA and FQGNSA. The CDR3 nucleotides are TGTGCCAGCAGCTCGGACCCTAATGTCGAATCACCCCTCCACTTT. Amino acids: CASSSDPNVESPLHF.

This clonotype showed up just a few times. This chain links TRBV6-5 with TRBJ1-1; D not resolved. V lost 4 bases and J lost 5, with 5 bases in between. The germline CDR1 and CDR2 sequences are MNHEY and SVGAGI. The CDR3 sequence is 11 residues long. For the CDR3, the DNA is TGTGCCAGCAGTTTCCTTACTGAAGCTTTCTTT. It yields the protein CASSFLTEAFF.

This clonotype turned up a few times. The chain carries TRBV7-2 and TRBJ2-2, with D perhaps TRBD2 (6 bases). Per the germline V gene, CDR1 is SGHTA and CDR2 is FQGNSA. The V gene lost 4 bases and the J gene lost 7 bases, with 16 bases spanning the gap. The CDR3 has 15 residues. The CDR3: CASSSAGTFLGELFF. The CDR3 DNA sequence: TGTGCCAGCAGCTCCGCCGGGACTTTCCTCGGGGAGCTGTTTTTT.

The rearrangement uses TRBV12-3 or TRBV12-4 and TRBJ2-7; D remains ambiguous. V lost 3 bases, J lost 7 bases, and 13 bases lay in between. This CDR3 region has 13 residues. CDR3 nucleotides: TGTGCCAGCAGTTTCGGCGGAAACTATGAGCAGTACTTC. This gives the protein CASSFGGNYEQYF.

This clonotype was picked up a small number of times. The chain has TRBV4-3 and TRBJ1-6; tentatively, D is TRBD1 (5 bases). V was trimmed by 0 bases and J by 14 bases, leaving 17 bases between them. CDR3 length: 15 amino acids. The germline CDR1 and CDR2 sequences are LGHNA and YSLEER. CDR3 amino acids: CASSQEMEGPGSLHF. CDR3 DNA sequence: TGCGCCAGCAGCCAAGAAATGGAGGGACCCGGGTCCCTCCACTTT.